This entry concerns a single TCR beta chain. Its antigen is not identified. Constant-segment primers were used for 5'RACE, and the resulting TCR alpha and TCR beta cDNA libraries carried sample barcodes and UMIs. Each CDR3 protein is one row after TCRdb ran MiXCR on the 5' RACE reads. The table shows about 290,000 distinct CDR3 sequences, with around 17% occurring only once. These data belong to a study of T-cell memory formation after mild COVID-19. Regarding the study as a whole: CM and EM subsets held most contracting CD4+ clones; EMRA held CD8+ ones. Pre-infection memory showed some responding clones, and this suggested that cross-reactive memory joined.

The receptor's source is a young man who had mild COVID-19 (a few samples of this study predate the infection). Cell type and time point are not known. Sequenced sample: PBMCs or a T cell subset sorted from them (not recorded which).

The CDR3 region is CASSRDRDVTGELFF. In nucleotides, the CDR3 is TGTGCCAGCAGCCGCGACAGGGATGTCACCGGGGAGCTGTTTTTT. The gene calls are TRBV4-2 and TRBJ2-2; 7 positions agree with TRBD1. J lost 4 bases, V lost 4 bases, and 6 bases had no gene match. Germline CDR1 and CDR2: LGHNA and YNFKEQ. CDR3 length equals 15 residues.